Below are 7 T cell receptor beta chains sequenced from a single sample in a study of preoperative IRX-2 immunotherapy in early breast cancer. Treatment given: preoperative locoregional IRX-2 cytokine immunotherapy. Using immunoSEQ multiplex PCR, the repertoire was profiled, and TCRdb retains in-frame clones only, with some absent. The sample has 35,000 to 55,000 clones, approximately 94% seen once. The sample consisted of tumor tissue, taken after IRX-2 immunotherapy. The origin of the receptors is a human donor with breast cancer.

The chain couples TRBV16 to TRBJ1-1; weak D call: TRBD1 (5 bases). The CDR3 spans 15 residues. The germline V gene has CDR1 KGHSY and CDR2 FQNENV. V was shortened by 4 bases and J by 3 bases, with 15 bases between the two germline ends. The CDR3 loop reads CASSPRAGPYTEAFF. The DNA for the CDR3 is TGTGCCAGCAGCCCAAGGGCAGGGCCCTACACTGAAGCTTTCTTT.

The chain couples TRBV7-8 to TRBJ1-5, with D maybe TRBD1 (6 bases). CDR1 is SGHVS and CDR2 is FQNEAQ in the germline V gene. The CDR3 is made up of 15 amino acids. V was pared by 6 bases and J by 0 bases, with 12 bases between. CDR3 in DNA: TGTGCCAGCAGTTTGGACAGCTATAGCAATCAGCCCCAGCATTTT. This codes for CASSLDSYSNQPQHF.

The rearrangement joins TRBV4-2 to TRBJ2-4, with D possibly being TRBD2 (5 bases). Trimming removed 2 bases from V and 1 base from J, with 9 bases in between. This CDR3 spans 15 amino acids. Germline assignment: CDR1 LGHNA and CDR2 YNFKEQ. This CDR3 is CASSQLGEAKNIQYF. The CDR3 DNA sequence: TGTGCCAGCAGCCAACTCGGGGAGGCCAAAAACATTCAGTACTTC.

The gene calls are TRBV5-1 and TRBJ2-4; 9 positions match TRBD2. Germline lookup yields CDR1 SGHRS and CDR2 YFSETQ. CDR3 length equals 15 residues. Germline trimming cut 4 bases from V and 7 bases from J; bases unmatched to any gene: 9. The CDR3 spells CASSVGTSILNIQYF. The CDR3 DNA reads TGCGCCAGCAGCGTCGGGACTAGCATTTTGAACATTCAGTACTTC. Combining the CDR3 with reference TRBV5-1 and TRBJ2-4 gives the whole variable domain KAGVTQTPRYLIKTRGQQVTLSCSPISGHRSVSWYQQTPGQGLQFLFEYFSETQRNKGNFPGRFSGRQFSNSRSEMNVSTLELGDSALYLCASSVGTSILNIQYFGAGTRLSVL.

V gene TRBV6-5 combines with J gene TRBJ2-7; D not certain. Germline CDR1 is MNHEY and CDR2 is SVGAGI. V was cut by 2 bases and J by 2 bases, with 7 bases left in between. This CDR3 comprises 13 residues. The CDR3 DNA follows: TGTGCCAGCAGTTACGGGCTACCCTACGAGCAGTACTTC. Translating gives CASSYGLPYEQYF.

The chain carries TRBV7-9 and TRBJ2-5; TRBD2 matches 8 bases. The J segment lost 1 base and the V segment lost 2 bases, leaving 0 bases of the junction unmatched. There are 14 residues in the CDR3. Germline values: CDR1 SEHNR, CDR2 FQNEAQ (reference sequence). The CDR3 protein is CASSLTSGQETQYF. CDR3 nucleotide sequence: TGTGCCAGCAGCTTAACTAGCGGCCAAGAGACCCAGTACTTC.

The chain recombines TRBV7-9 with TRBJ2-7; unclear D gene. The germline V gene encodes CDR1 SEHNR and CDR2 FQNEAQ (reference sequence). The CDR3 loop spans 12 amino acids. Trimming left V 3 bases short and J 5 bases short, with 8 bases between. The CDR3: CASSFMIDEQYF. The CDR3 DNA reads as TGTGCCAGCAGCTTCATGATCGACGAGCAGTACTTC.